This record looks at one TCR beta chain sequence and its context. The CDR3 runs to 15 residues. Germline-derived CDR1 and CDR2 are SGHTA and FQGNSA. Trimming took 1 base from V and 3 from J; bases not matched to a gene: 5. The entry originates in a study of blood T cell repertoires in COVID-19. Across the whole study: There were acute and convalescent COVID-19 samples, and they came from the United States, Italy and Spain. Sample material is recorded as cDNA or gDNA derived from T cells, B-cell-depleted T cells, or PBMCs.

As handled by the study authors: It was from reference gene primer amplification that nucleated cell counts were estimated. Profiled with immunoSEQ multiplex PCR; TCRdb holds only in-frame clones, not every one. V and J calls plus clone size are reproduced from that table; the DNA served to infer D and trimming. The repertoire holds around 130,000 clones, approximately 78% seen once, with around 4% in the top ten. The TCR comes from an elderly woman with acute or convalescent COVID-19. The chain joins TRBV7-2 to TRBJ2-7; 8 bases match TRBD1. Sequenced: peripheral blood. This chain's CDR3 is CASSLGQGAIYEQYF. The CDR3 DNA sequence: TGTGCCAGCAGCTTAGGCCAGGGGGCCATCTACGAGCAGTACTTC. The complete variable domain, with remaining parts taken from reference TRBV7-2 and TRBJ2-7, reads GAGVSQSPSNKVTEKGKDVELRCDPISGHTALYWYRQSLGQGLEFLIYFQGNSAPDKSGLPSDRFSAERTGGSVSTLTIQRTQQEDSAVYLCASSLGQGAIYEQYFGPGTRLTVT.